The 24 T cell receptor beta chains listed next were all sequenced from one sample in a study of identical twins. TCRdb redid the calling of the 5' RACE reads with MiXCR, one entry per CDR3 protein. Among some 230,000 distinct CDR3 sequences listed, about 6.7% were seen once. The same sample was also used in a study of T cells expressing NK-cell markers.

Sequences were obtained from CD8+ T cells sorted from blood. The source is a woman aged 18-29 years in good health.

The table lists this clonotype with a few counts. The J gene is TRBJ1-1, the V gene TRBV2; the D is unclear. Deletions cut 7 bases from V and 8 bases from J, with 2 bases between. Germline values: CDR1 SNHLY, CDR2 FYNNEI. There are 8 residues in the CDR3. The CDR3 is CASIEAFF. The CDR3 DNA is TGTGCCAGCATCGAAGCTTTCTTT.

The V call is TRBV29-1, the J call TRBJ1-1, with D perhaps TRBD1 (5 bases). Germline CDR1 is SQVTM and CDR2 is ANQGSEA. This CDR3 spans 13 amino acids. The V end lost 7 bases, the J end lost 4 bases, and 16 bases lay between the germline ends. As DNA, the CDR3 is TGCAGCGCCACCACAGGTGAGGGCACTGAAGCTTTCTTT. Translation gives CSATTGEGTEAFF.

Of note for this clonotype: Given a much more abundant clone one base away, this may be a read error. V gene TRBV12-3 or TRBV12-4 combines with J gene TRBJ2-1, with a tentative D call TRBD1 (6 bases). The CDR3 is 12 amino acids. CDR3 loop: CASEGTRDELFF. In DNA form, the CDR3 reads TGTGCCAGCGAGGGGACACGAGATGAGCTGTTCTTC.

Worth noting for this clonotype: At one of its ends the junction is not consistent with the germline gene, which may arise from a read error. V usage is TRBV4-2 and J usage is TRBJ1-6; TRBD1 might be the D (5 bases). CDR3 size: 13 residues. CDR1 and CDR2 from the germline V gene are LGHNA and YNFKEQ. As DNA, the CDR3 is TGTGCCATCAGCCCGGGGACGGTTGCACCCCTCCACTTT. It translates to CAISPGTVAPLHF.

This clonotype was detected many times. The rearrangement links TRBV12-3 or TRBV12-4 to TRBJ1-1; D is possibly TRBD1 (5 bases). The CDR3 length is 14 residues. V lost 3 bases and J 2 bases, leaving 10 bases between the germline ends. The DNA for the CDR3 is TGTGCCAGCAGTTTCGGGGGAACCAACACTGAAGCTTTCTTT. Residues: CASSFGGTNTEAFF.

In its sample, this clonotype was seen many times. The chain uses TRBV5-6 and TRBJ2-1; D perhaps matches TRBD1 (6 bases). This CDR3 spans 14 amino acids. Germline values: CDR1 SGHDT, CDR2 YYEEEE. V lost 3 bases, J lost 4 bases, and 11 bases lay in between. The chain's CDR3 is CASSSGQNYNEQFF. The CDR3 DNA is TGTGCCAGCAGCTCCGGACAGAATTACAATGAGCAGTTCTTC.

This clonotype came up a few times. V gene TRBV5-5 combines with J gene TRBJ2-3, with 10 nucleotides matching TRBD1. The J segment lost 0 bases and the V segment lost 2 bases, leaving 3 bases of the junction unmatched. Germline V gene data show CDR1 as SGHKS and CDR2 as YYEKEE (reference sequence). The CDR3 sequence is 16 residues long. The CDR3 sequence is CASSLRDRGSTDTQYF. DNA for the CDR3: TGTGCCAGCAGCTTAAGGGACAGGGGAAGCACAGATACGCAGTATTTT.

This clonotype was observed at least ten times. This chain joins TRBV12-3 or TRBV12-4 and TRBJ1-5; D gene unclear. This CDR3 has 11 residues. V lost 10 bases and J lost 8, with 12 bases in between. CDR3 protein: CATEEGKPQHF. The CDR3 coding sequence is TGTGCCACCGAGGAGGGAAAGCCCCAGCATTTT.

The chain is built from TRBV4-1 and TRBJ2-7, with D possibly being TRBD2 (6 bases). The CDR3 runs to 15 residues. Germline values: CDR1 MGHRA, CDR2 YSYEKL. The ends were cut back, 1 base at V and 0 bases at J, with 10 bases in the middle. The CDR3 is CASSQGRGFSYEQYF. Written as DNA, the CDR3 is TGCGCCAGCAGCCAAGGTCGGGGGTTCTCCTACGAGCAGTACTTC.

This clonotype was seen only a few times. The DNA for the CDR3 is TGTGCCAGCAGTGACAACCCAGGGTACGAGCAGTACTTC. Translating it yields CASSDNPGYEQYF. The V call is TRBV6-4, the J call TRBJ2-7; D might be TRBD1 (5 bases). With 2 bases removed from V and 4 bases from J, the gap between germline ends came to 9 bases. CDR1 and CDR2 (germline): MRHNA, SNTAGT. CDR3 length: 13 amino acids.

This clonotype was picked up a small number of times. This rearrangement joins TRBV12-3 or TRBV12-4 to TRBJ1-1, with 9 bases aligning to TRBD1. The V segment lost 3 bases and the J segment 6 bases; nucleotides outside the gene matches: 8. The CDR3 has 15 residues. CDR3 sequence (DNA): TGTGCCAGCAGTTTCCTCGGGACAGGGCGTTCTGAAGCTTTCTTT. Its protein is CASSFLGTGRSEAFF.

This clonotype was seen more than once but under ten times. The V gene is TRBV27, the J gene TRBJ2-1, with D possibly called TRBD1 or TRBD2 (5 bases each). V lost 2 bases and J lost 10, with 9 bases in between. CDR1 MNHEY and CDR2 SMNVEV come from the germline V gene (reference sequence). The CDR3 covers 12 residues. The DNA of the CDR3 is TGTGCCAGCAGTTTAGAGGGACGGGAGCAGTTCTTC. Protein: CASSLEGREQFF.

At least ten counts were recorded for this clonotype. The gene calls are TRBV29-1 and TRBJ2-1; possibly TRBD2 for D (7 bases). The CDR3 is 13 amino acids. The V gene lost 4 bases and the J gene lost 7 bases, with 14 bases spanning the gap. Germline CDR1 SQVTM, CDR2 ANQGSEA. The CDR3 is CSVVGGAGNEQFF. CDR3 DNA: TGCAGCGTTGTTGGGGGGGCTGGGAATGAGCAGTTCTTC.

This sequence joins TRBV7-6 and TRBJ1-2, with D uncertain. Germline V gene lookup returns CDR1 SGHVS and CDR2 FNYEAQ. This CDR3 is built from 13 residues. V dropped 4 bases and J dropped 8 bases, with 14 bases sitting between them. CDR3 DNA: TGTGCCAGCAGCTCGGGCCGCCGGGCCGGCTACACCTTC. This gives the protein CASSSGRRAGYTF.

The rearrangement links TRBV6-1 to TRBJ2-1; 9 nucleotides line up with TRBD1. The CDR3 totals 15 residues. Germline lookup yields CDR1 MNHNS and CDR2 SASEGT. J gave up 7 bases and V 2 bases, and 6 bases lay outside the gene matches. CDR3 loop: CASSELDRGKNEQFF. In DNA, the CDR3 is TGTGCCAGCAGTGAACTGGACAGGGGAAAAAATGAGCAGTTCTTC.

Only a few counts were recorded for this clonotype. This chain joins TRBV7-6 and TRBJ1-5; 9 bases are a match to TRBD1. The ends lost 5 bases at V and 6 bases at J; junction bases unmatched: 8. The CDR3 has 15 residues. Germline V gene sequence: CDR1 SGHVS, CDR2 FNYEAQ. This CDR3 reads CASSPGTGIGQPQHF. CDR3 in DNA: TGTGCCAGCAGCCCAGGGACAGGGATAGGTCAGCCCCAGCATTTT.

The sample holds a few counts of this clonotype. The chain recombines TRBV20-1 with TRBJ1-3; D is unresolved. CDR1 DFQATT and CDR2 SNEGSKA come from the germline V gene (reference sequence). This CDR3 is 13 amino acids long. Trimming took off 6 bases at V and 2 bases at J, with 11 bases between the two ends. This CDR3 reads CSAKRGPGNTIYF. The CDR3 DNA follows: TGCAGTGCCAAAAGAGGGCCTGGAAACACCATATATTTT.

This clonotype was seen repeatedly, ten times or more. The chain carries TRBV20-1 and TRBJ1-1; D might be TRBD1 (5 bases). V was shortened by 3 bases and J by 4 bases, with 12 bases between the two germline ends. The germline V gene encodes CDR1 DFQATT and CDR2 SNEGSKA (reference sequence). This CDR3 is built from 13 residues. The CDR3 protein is CSARRGGGTEAFF. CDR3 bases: TGCAGTGCTAGGAGGGGCGGCGGCACTGAAGCTTTCTTT.

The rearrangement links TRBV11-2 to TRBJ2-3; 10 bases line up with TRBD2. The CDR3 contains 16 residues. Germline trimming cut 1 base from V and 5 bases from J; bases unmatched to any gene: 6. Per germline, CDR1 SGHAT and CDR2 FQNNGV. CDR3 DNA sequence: TGTGCCAGCAGCTTAGGGTCGGGACTAGCGTTAGATACGCAGTATTTT. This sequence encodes CASSLGSGLALDTQYF.

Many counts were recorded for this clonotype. Here the CDR3 DNA reads TGTGCCAGCAGCTTCAGCGGGAGGGCCGACGATGAGCAGTTCTTC. It specifies CASSFSGRADDEQFF. The gene calls are TRBV9 and TRBJ2-1; TRBD2 agrees at 10 bases. Looked up from germline, CDR1 is SGDLS and CDR2 is YYNGEE. J gave up 8 bases and V 4 bases, and 9 bases lay outside the gene matches. The CDR3 contains 15 residues.

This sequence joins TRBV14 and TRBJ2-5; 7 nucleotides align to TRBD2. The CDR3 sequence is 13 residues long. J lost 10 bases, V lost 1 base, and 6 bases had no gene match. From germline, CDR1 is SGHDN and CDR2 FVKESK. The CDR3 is CASSQVGLPYQYF. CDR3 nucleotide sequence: TGTGCCAGCAGCCAAGTGGGACTACCCTACCAGTACTTC.

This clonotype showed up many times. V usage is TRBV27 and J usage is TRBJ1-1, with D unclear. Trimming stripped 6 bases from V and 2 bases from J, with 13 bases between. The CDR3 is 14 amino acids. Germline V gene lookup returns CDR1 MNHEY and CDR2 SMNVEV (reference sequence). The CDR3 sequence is CASSRSGPNTEAFF. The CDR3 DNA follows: TGTGCCAGCAGCCGATCCGGCCCTAACACTGAAGCTTTCTTT.

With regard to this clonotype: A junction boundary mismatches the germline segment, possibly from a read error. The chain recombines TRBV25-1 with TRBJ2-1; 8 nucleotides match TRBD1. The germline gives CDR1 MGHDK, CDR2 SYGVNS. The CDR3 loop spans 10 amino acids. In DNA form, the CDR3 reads TGTGCCAGCAGTCAGGACAGGGATTACTTC. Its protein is CASSQDRDYF.

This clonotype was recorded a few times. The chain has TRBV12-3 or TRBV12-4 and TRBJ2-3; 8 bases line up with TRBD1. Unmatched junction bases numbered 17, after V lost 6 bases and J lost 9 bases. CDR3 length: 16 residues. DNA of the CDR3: TGTGCCAGCAGGGCCGCAGGGGGCGCGGGTCGGTGGACGCAGTATTTT. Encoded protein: CASRAAGGAGRWTQYF.